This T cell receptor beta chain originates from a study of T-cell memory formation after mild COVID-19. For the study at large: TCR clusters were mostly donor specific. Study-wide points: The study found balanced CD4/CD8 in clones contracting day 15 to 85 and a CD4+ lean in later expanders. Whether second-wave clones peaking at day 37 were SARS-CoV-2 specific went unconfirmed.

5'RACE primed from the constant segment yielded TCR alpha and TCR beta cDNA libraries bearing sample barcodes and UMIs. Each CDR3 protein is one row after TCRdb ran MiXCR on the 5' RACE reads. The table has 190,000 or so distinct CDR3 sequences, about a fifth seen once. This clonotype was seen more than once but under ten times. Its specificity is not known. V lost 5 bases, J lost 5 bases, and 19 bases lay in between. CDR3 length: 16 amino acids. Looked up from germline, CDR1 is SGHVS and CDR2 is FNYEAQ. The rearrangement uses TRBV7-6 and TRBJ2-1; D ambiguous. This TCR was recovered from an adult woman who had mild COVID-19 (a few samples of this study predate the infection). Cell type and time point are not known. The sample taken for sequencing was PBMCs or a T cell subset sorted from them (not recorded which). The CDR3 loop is CASSRPDGLSHNEQFF. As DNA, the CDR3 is TGTGCCAGCAGCCGTCCGGACGGCCTGTCTCACAATGAGCAGTTCTTC.